The 12 T cell receptor beta chains presented below share a single source sample, sequenced in a study of post-analysis software for immune sequencing data. Findings of the study overall: Patients used several TRBV segments, including TRBV5-6, TRBV5-1 and TRBV20-1, more often than controls.

Their cognate antigens are unknown. Every TCR beta cDNA library bore unique molecular identifiers. TCRdb fed the PCR reads into MiXCR, producing one record per CDR3 protein. Altogether hundreds of thousands of distinct CDR3 sequences are present, 30% being singletons, with the ten largest covering around 0.56%. Input material: blood. The receptors were gathered from a girl between 5 and 17 years old with multiple sclerosis.

V usage is TRBV11-2 and J usage is TRBJ1-2; the D is unclear. The germline V gene has CDR1 SGHAT and CDR2 FQNNGV. Trimming cost V 1 base and J 10 bases, with 7 bases left between them. The CDR3 is 11 amino acids. The CDR3 is CASSLAGVYTF. CDR3 DNA sequence: TGTGCCAGCAGCTTAGCCGGCGTCTACACCTTC.

In this sample, this clonotype turned up a few times. The gene calls are TRBV7-2 and TRBJ2-3; TRBD2 matches 12 bases. The V gene end was trimmed by 5 bases and the J gene end by 7 bases; junction bases not matched to a gene: 10. This CDR3 spans 16 amino acids. From germline, CDR1 is SGHTA and CDR2 FQGNSA. The CDR3: CASSRILAGGPHTQYF. The DNA of the CDR3 is TGTGCCAGCAGCAGGATACTAGCGGGAGGCCCCCATACGCAGTATTTT.

V usage is TRBV9 and J usage is TRBJ2-1; D could derive from TRBD1 or TRBD2 (7 bases each). V dropped 2 bases and J dropped 6 bases, with 15 bases sitting between them. CDR3 length: 15 residues. CDR1 and CDR2 (germline): SGDLS, YYNGEE. CDR3 residues: CASSVWSGGGNEQFF. The CDR3 nucleotides are TGTGCCAGCAGCGTCTGGTCAGGGGGGGGCAATGAGCAGTTCTTC.

This clonotype was detected only a few times. This chain uses TRBV4-1 with TRBJ1-5; D ambiguous. The germline V gene encodes CDR1 MGHRA and CDR2 YSYEKL. The CDR3 contains 14 residues. Trimming removed 2 bases from V and 0 bases from J, with 5 bases in between. CDR3 region: CASSQSNSNQPQHF. In nucleotides, the CDR3 is TGCGCCAGCAGCCAATCCAATAGCAATCAGCCCCAGCATTTT.

This clonotype was recorded many times. The chain uses TRBV29-1 and TRBJ2-1, with D unresolved. Germline CDR1 reads SQVTM; CDR2 reads ANQGSEA. The CDR3 is 13 amino acids. V gave up 4 bases and J gave up 0 bases, with 7 bases separating them. The CDR3 here is CSVASSSYNEQFF. CDR3 coding DNA: TGCAGCGTTGCAAGCAGCTCCTACAATGAGCAGTTCTTC.

CDR3 region: CASSPYPDQPQHF. CDR3 DNA: TGTGCCAGCAGTCCCTACCCCGATCAGCCCCAGCATTTT. V gene TRBV6-6 combines with J gene TRBJ1-5, with D unresolved. Germline CDR1 reads MNHNY; CDR2 reads SVGAGI (reference sequence). V was cut by 5 bases and J by 5 bases, with 10 bases left in between. CDR3 length: 13 amino acids.

This clonotype showed up just a few times. The genes are TRBV5-1 and TRBJ2-7; D is unresolved. Per the germline V gene, CDR1 is SGHRS and CDR2 is YFSETQ. Trimming stripped 1 base from V and 0 bases from J, with 14 bases between. CDR3 length: 16 residues. In DNA form, the CDR3 reads TGCGCCAGCAGCTTGTATCCGGACCGAAGCTCCTACGAGCAGTACTTC. Amino acid sequence: CASSLYPDRSSYEQYF.

The chain employs TRBV5-1 and TRBJ1-1; TRBD1 might be the D (5 bases). In germline, CDR1 is SGHRS, CDR2 YFSETQ. The germline V and J ends were trimmed by 1 base and 4 bases, with 17 bases remaining between them. CDR3 length: 16 residues. This chain's CDR3 is CASSLSGSWGGTEAFF. As DNA, the CDR3 is TGCGCCAGCAGCTTGTCCGGGAGTTGGGGGGGCACTGAAGCTTTCTTT.

This clonotype was counted only a few times. The V and J genes are TRBV27 and TRBJ2-5; TRBD1 or TRBD2 may be the D gene (6 bases each). V was pared by 7 bases and J by 4 bases, with 19 bases between. Germline CDR1 is MNHEY and CDR2 is SMNVEV (reference sequence). This CDR3 comprises 15 residues. The CDR3 reads CASKGGSGQGETQYF. Written as DNA, the CDR3 is TGTGCCAGCAAGGGGGGATCGGGGCAGGGAGAGACCCAGTACTTC.

This clonotype was picked up a small number of times. The chain is built from TRBV7-9 and TRBJ1-6; D uncertain. This CDR3 contains 12 residues. V gave up 5 bases and J gave up 9 bases, with 8 bases separating them. CDR1 SEHNR and CDR2 FQNEAQ come from the germline V gene (reference sequence). The DNA for the CDR3 is TGTGCCAGCAGCCCAGCACGTTCACCCCTCCACTTT. Translation: CASSPARSPLHF.

This clonotype has a handful of counts. The V and J genes are TRBV4-3 and TRBJ2-7; TRBD1 or TRBD2 may be the D gene (5 bases each). CDR1 is LGHNA and CDR2 is YSLEER in the germline V gene. This CDR3 comprises 19 residues. The V gene lost 1 base and the J gene lost 2 bases, with 24 bases spanning the gap. In DNA form, the CDR3 reads TGCGCCAGCAGCCAAGGCCCGGGGACGGGCTCCGGGCGGCCCTACGAGCAGTACTTC. Protein sequence: CASSQGPGTGSGRPYEQYF.

A few counts support this clonotype. The V gene is TRBV7-2, the J gene TRBJ2-7; 7 nucleotides line up with TRBD2. CDR3 length: 19 residues. The V segment lost 0 bases and the J segment 6 bases; nucleotides outside the gene matches: 20. Germline values: CDR1 SGHTA, CDR2 FQGNSA. The CDR3 DNA sequence: TGTGCCAGCAGCTTAGCATCTGGGAGGGGCGGGCAGGGCCGTGGCGAGCAGTACTTC. Translating gives CASSLASGRGGQGRGEQYF.